This T cell receptor (beta chain) was captured by sequencing in a study of blood T cell repertoires in COVID-19. As for the study in general: Donors in the United States, Italy and Spain gave samples during acute or convalescent COVID-19. T cells, B-cell-depleted T cells, or PBMCs provided the cDNA or gDNA that served as material.

CDR3 length: 18 residues. In the original analysis: Amplification from reference gene primers served as the basis for estimated nucleated cell counts. Libraries were prepared by immunoSEQ multiplex PCR; TCRdb keeps only in-frame clonotypes and omits some of them. D and trimming were read from the DNA, whereas the V and J calls and clone size are those reported in that table. This sample has 100,000 to 150,000 clones, with roughly 90% found just once. The receptor was derived from a woman older than 75 with acute or convalescent COVID-19. The sequencing input was peripheral blood. This chain connects TRBV21-1 to TRBJ2-7; TRBD2, the table's D call, was not compared with the DNA. TRBV21-1 is a pseudogene segment. The chain's CDR3 is CASSKARLAGVPPYEQYF. The DNA of the CDR3 is TGTGCCAGCAGCAAAGCCCGGCTAGCGGGAGTTCCCCCCTACGAGCAGTACTTC.